The present T cell receptor (beta chain) was sequenced within a study of cytomegalovirus exposure and HLA in healthy donors. Points from the study as a whole: The listing of some 170 TCR beta chains classed them as cytomegalovirus-associated.

Separate from the approximately 720-subject first cohort was the approximately 110-subject validation cohort, to which the donors belonged. Sequencing was performed with immunoSEQ multiplex PCR; in TCRdb, only in-frame clones are kept and a portion is missing. In the table there are 100,000 to 150,000 clones, nearly 90% of which are singletons. A word on this clone: What it binds is not known.

Germline CDR1 and CDR2: SGHRS and YFSETQ. V shed 4 bases, J shed 5 bases, and the junction held 6 bases outside the gene matches. There are 15 residues in the CDR3. This TCR was recovered from a woman between 18 and 30 years old in good health and CMV-seronegative. The sequenced sample was PBMCs. This rearrangement joins TRBV5-1 to TRBJ2-7; 13 bases map to TRBD2. CDR3 in amino acids: CASSPRTSGSNEQYF. The CDR3, as DNA: TGCGCCAGCAGCCCGAGGACTAGCGGGAGCAACGAGCAGTACTTC.